The 13 T cell receptor beta chains below were found in one sample sequenced in a study of cytomegalovirus exposure and HLA in healthy donors. 60 Vbeta and 13 Jbeta primers were used in PCR. Assay: immunoSEQ multiplex PCR; the TCRdb copy retains only in-frame clones and omits some. The table has 110,000 to 150,000 clones, approximately 80% seen once. The sample consisted of PBMCs. The receptors shown here come from a boy younger than 10 in good health and CMV-seronegative.

In its sample, this clone was seen once. V usage is TRBV7-2 and J usage is TRBJ2-7; TRBD2 agrees at 8 bases. Looked up from germline, CDR1 is SGHTA and CDR2 is FQGNSA. There are 21 residues in the CDR3. The junction had 19 bases not matched to a gene; V was cut back by 0 bases and J by 0 bases. The CDR3 reads CASSLAGGAGGYSTDSYEQYF. Here the CDR3 DNA reads TGTGCCAGCAGCTTAGCGGGAGGGGCGGGGGGTTATTCTACGGACTCCTACGAGCAGTACTTC.

The chain is built from TRBV25-1 and TRBJ2-2; TRBD2 might be the D (7 bases). Between the trimmed V and J ends, which lost 4 bases and 2 bases, there was a span of 17 bases. CDR1 MGHDK and CDR2 SYGVNS come from the germline V gene. The length of the CDR3 is 17 residues. The CDR3 bases are TGTGCCAGCAGTGGGTTTCGGGGGGCGATAAACACCGGGGAGCTGTTTTTT. Translation: CASSGFRGAINTGELFF.

The chain recombines TRBV11-2 with TRBJ2-7; perhaps TRBD1 as D (5 bases). This CDR3 has 14 residues. Germline V gene sequence: CDR1 SGHAT, CDR2 FQNNGV. V was pared by 5 bases and J by 0 bases, with 11 bases between. CDR3 DNA: TGTGCCAGCAGCACACTAAGGGGCTCCTACGAGCAGTACTTC. The encoded protein is CASSTLRGSYEQYF.

The V and J genes are TRBV19 and TRBJ1-5; D remains unclear. V lost 3 bases to trimming and J lost 4 bases, with 10 bases between them. The CDR3 sequence is 14 residues long. Germline CDR1 reads LNHDA; CDR2 reads SQIVND (reference sequence). The CDR3 sequence: CASSMALINQPQHF. CDR3 sequence (DNA): TGTGCCAGTAGTATGGCCCTGATTAATCAGCCCCAGCATTTT.

The V and J genes are TRBV7-8 and TRBJ1-1; TRBD1 is a possible D gene (5 bases). V lost 1 base and J 3 bases, leaving 12 bases between the germline ends. CDR1 SGHVS and CDR2 FQNEAQ come from the germline V gene. There are 15 residues in the CDR3. The CDR3 sequence is CASSLDGGYDTEAFF. The CDR3 DNA follows: TGTGCCAGCAGCTTAGATGGGGGGTACGACACTGAAGCTTTCTTT. Filled out from reference TRBV7-8 and TRBJ1-1, the complete variable domain reads GAGVSQSPRYKVAKRGQDVALRCDPISGHVSLFWYQQALGQGPEFLTYFQNEAQLDKSGLPSDRFFAERPEGSVSTLKIQRTQQEDSAVYLCASSLDGGYDTEAFFGQGTRLTVV.

The chain has TRBV5-5 and TRBJ2-7; 7 bases fit TRBD1. V was pared by 3 bases and J by 0 bases, with 12 bases of the junction left unmatched. The length of the CDR3 is 17 residues. Germline CDR1 and CDR2: SGHKS and YYEKEE (reference sequence). Here the CDR3 DNA reads TGTGCCAGCAGCTCGCGGCAGGGGACAGTGAGCTCCTACGAGCAGTACTTC. Residues: CASSSRQGTVSSYEQYF.

This rearrangement joins TRBV6-6 to TRBJ1-5; possible D gene TRBD1, 6 bases. This CDR3 contains 14 residues. The V end was cut by 0 bases, the J end by 6 bases, with 9 bases between. Germline V gives CDR1 MNHNY, CDR2 SVGAGI (reference sequence). CDR3 in amino acids: CASSYSGAGQPQHF. The CDR3, as DNA: TGTGCCAGCAGTTACTCGGGGGCCGGTCAGCCCCAGCATTTT.

This clone was counted once. The chain uses TRBV2 and TRBJ2-5, with 7 bases matching TRBD1. Judging by the DNA end, TRBJ2-7 fits better; the J call may be wrong. The CDR3 covers 15 residues. Germline V gene lookup returns CDR1 SNHLY and CDR2 FYNNEI. The CDR3 loop is CASRAGQAGVYEQYF. CDR3 coding DNA: TGTGCCAGCAGAGCCGGACAGGCCGGGGTATACGAGCAGTACTTC.

The chain carries TRBV4-3 and TRBJ1-1, with 12 bases that match TRBD1. Germline V gives CDR1 LGHNA, CDR2 YSLEER. CDR3 length: 21 amino acids. The V segment lost 3 bases and the J segment 0 bases; nucleotides outside the gene matches: 17. The CDR3 spells CASSQTSGTGGMRGLNTEAFF. The CDR3 DNA is TGCGCCAGCAGCCAGACATCCGGGACAGGGGGCATGAGGGGGCTGAACACTGAAGCTTTCTTT.

The genes are TRBV4-3 and TRBJ1-2; 8 bases align to TRBD1. V gave up 1 base and J gave up 10 bases; unmatched junction bases: 23. The germline V gene has CDR1 LGHNA and CDR2 YSLEER. This CDR3 region has 19 residues. CDR3 nucleotide sequence: TGCGCCAGCAGCCAAGCTATAACCGGGCAGGGGGCGCGATTGACTGCCTACACCTTC. Its protein product is CASSQAITGQGARLTAYTF.

V usage is TRBV7-3 and J usage is TRBJ2-2; D unresolved. The CDR3 has 12 amino acids. The germline V gene has CDR1 SGHTA and CDR2 FQGTGA. V was trimmed by 1 base and J by 8 bases, leaving 5 bases between them. The CDR3 DNA follows: TGTGCCAGCAGCTTAAACGGGGGGGAGCTGTTTTTT. Translated, it gives CASSLNGGELFF.

This clone was detected a few times. The chain combines TRBV4-2 with TRBJ2-1; TRBD1 might be the D (6 bases). CDR1 is LGHNA and CDR2 is YNFKEQ in the germline V gene. The V end was cut by 0 bases, the J end by 4 bases, with 13 bases between. The CDR3 length is 16 residues. CDR3 protein: CASSQDLGTSYNEQFF. The CDR3, as DNA: TGTGCCAGCAGCCAAGATTTAGGGACATCATACAATGAGCAGTTCTTC.

V usage is TRBV28 and J usage is TRBJ2-5; a possible D gene is TRBD1 (6 bases). The J call may not be correct, given that the DNA end is closer to TRBJ2-7. The CDR3 totals 16 residues. Germline V gives CDR1 MDHEN, CDR2 SYDVKM. This CDR3 is CASSLTGLRGRGEQYF. CDR3 sequence (DNA): TGTGCCAGCAGTTTAACTGGACTCCGGGGCAGGGGCGAGCAGTACTTC.